These 27 T cell receptor beta chains came from one sample sequenced in a study of shared clonotypes between healthy human individuals. The table came from immunoSEQ multiplex PCR; TCRdb's copy has only in-frame clones and leaves some out. This sample yields roughly 2.4 million clones, of which nearly 97% are seen a single time; around 0.13% belongs to the top ten. Sequencing was carried out using naive CD4+ T cells sorted from blood. Regarding subset: CD45RA+ positively selected. Receptor source: a man between 18 and 35 years old in good health.

This rearrangement joins TRBV29-1 to TRBJ2-6; 9 bases match TRBD1. This CDR3 is 14 amino acids long. Germline CDR1 SQVTM, CDR2 ANQGSEA. V was pared by 7 bases and J by 3 bases, with 4 bases of the junction left unmatched. The CDR3 spells CSARDRVGANVLTF. CDR3 DNA: TGCAGCGCCCGGGACAGGGTTGGGGCCAACGTCCTGACTTTC.

V and J are TRBV14 and TRBJ2-7; TRBD2 agrees at 7 bases. From germline, CDR1 is SGHDN and CDR2 FVKESK. V trimming: 1 base; J trimming: 1 base; junction bases outside the gene matches: 7. The CDR3 runs 16 residues. The CDR3 sequence: CASSQVTGGSSYEQYF. The CDR3 DNA reads TGTGCCAGCAGCCAAGTAACGGGAGGTAGTTCCTACGAGCAGTACTTC.

V is TRBV5-4 and J is TRBJ2-5; D call uncertain. The CDR3 spans 15 residues. Looked up from germline, CDR1 is SGHNT and CDR2 is YYREEE (reference sequence). V shed 4 bases and J shed 5 bases, with 18 bases lying between them. The CDR3 sequence: CASSRSRSTWETQYF. CDR3 DNA sequence: TGTGCCAGCAGCCGATCCAGGTCGACGTGGGAGACCCAGTACTTC.

V gene TRBV4-3 combines with J gene TRBJ1-1; the match to TRBD1 covers 7 bases. Germline CDR1 and CDR2: LGHNA and YSLEER. The CDR3 covers 15 residues. The ends lost 1 base at V and 1 base at J; junction bases unmatched: 3. CDR3 amino acids: CASSQAGGENTEAFF. DNA for the CDR3: TGCGCCAGCAGCCAAGCAGGGGGAGAGAACACTGAAGCTTTCTTT.

The chain recombines TRBV10-3 with TRBJ1-5; D is unclear. This CDR3 spans 15 amino acids. CDR1 and CDR2 (germline): ENHRY, SYGVKD. V dropped 0 bases and J dropped 4 bases, with 10 bases sitting between them. CDR3 nucleotide sequence: TGTGCCATCAGTGAGTCGGGTGGGGAAAATCAGCCCCAGCATTTT. It specifies CAISESGGENQPQHF.

This chain's CDR3 is CASSLGQTNNEQFF. The CDR3 nucleotides are TGCGCCAGCAGCCTGGGACAGACAAACAATGAGCAGTTCTTC. The chain employs TRBV5-1 and TRBJ2-1; 7 positions match TRBD1. Trimming at V came to 4 bases and at J to 5 bases, leaving 6 bases not matched to a gene. The CDR3 length is 14 residues. Germline-derived CDR1 and CDR2 are SGHRS and YFSETQ.

Remarks on this clone: This CDR3 is also generated by other DNA sequences in the sample. The chain is built from TRBV9 and TRBJ1-2; D gene unclear. The CDR3 covers 14 residues. V was clipped by 0 bases and J by 2 bases, with 8 bases between them. Germline V CDR1 and CDR2: SGDLS, YYNGEE. The CDR3 coding sequence is TGTGCCAGCAGCGTAGAGGCAGCCAACTATGGCTACACCTTC. Residues: CASSVEAANYGYTF.

The rearrangement links TRBV29-1 to TRBJ2-7, with D perhaps matching TRBD2 (6 bases). Trimming took off 5 bases at V and 4 bases at J, with 18 bases between the two ends. This CDR3 is built from 14 residues. CDR1 and CDR2 from the germline V gene are SQVTM and ANQGSEA. The CDR3 sequence: CSVHTSSRNYEQYF. The CDR3 DNA reads TGCAGCGTTCACACTAGCAGTAGAAATTACGAGCAGTACTTC.

This clone was observed once. The chain is built from TRBV15 and TRBJ1-5, with 8 bases fitting TRBD1. Germline values: CDR1 LNHNV, CDR2 YYDKDF (reference sequence). The junction had 4 bases not matched to a gene; V was cut back by 3 bases and J by 3 bases. The length of the CDR3 is 15 residues. CDR3 loop: CATSSAGGFNQPQHF. The CDR3 nucleotides read TGTGCCACCAGCAGCGCAGGGGGCTTCAATCAGCCCCAGCATTTT.

About this clone itself: The same CDR3 can be traced to other DNA sequences in this sample. This rearrangement joins TRBV30 to TRBJ2-7, with D uncertain. CDR1 is GTSNPN, CDR2 SVGIG, per germline (reference sequence). The CDR3 extends over 12 amino acids. Trimming left V 1 base short and J 2 bases short, with 6 bases between. CDR3 nucleotide sequence: TGTGCCTGGAGTGGAACCGCCTACGAGCAGTACTTC. Its protein product is CAWSGTAYEQYF.

The CDR3 DNA reads as TGTGCCAGCAGCCCCAGGGGACCGACCTACGAGCAGTACTTC. The encoded protein is CASSPRGPTYEQYF. J is TRBJ2-7 and V is TRBV9, with D perhaps TRBD1 (6 bases). Looked up from germline, CDR1 is SGDLS and CDR2 is YYNGEE. V lost 4 bases, J lost 2 bases, and 13 bases lay in between. CDR3 length equals 14 residues.

With regard to this clone: This specimen includes other DNA sequences encoding the same CDR3. This chain joins TRBV9 and TRBJ1-5; 7 nucleotides line up with TRBD1. The CDR3 spans 15 residues. Germline V CDR1 and CDR2: SGDLS, YYNGEE. Trimming removed 0 bases from V and 1 base from J; junction bases left unmatched: 1. CDR3 loop: CASSVGDRSNQPQHF. CDR3 sequence (DNA): TGTGCCAGCAGCGTAGGGGACAGAAGCAATCAGCCCCAGCATTTT.

The chain couples TRBV30 to TRBJ1-1, with a weak D call TRBD1 (6 bases). The V gene's germline CDR1 is GTSNPN and CDR2 SVGIG (reference sequence). The CDR3 loop spans 11 amino acids. V was clipped by 6 bases and J by 7 bases, with 12 bases between them. As DNA, the CDR3 is TGTGCCTGCGCGACAGGAATTGAAGCTTTCTTT. Protein: CACATGIEAFF.

Comment on this clone: This specimen includes other DNA sequences encoding the same CDR3. V gene TRBV5-1 combines with J gene TRBJ2-3; 8 bases align to TRBD2. This CDR3 contains 15 residues. V gave up 2 bases and J gave up 0 bases; unmatched junction bases: 2. Germline V gives CDR1 SGHRS, CDR2 YFSETQ. The CDR3 sequence: CASSFSGGSTDTQYF. CDR3 nucleotides: TGCGCCAGCAGCTTCAGCGGGGGCAGCACAGATACGCAGTATTTT. Variable domain in full (rest from reference TRBV5-1 and TRBJ2-3): KAGVTQTPRYLIKTRGQQVTLSCSPISGHRSVSWYQQTPGQGLQFLFEYFSETQRNKGNFPGRFSGRQFSNSRSEMNVSTLELGDSALYLCASSFSGGSTDTQYFGPGTRLTVL.

The V and J genes are TRBV7-2 and TRBJ1-6, with D hard to call. This CDR3 is built from 14 residues. Germline V lookup: CDR1 SGHTA, CDR2 FQGNSA. Trimming removed 3 bases from V and 9 bases from J, with 12 bases in between. The chain's CDR3 is CASSLAPLPSPLHF. DNA of the CDR3: TGTGCCAGCAGCTTGGCACCCCTTCCTTCACCCCTCCACTTT.

This clone occurred once. The rearrangement joins TRBV5-4 to TRBJ2-5; D is uncertain. This CDR3 contains 13 residues. Deletions cut 5 bases from V and 2 bases from J, with 10 bases between. Germline CDR1 is SGHNT and CDR2 is YYREEE (reference sequence). CDR3 amino acids: CASRQKGQETQYF. The CDR3 region has the DNA TGTGCCAGCAGACAAAAGGGACAAGAGACCCAGTACTTC.

The V gene is TRBV6-5, the J gene TRBJ2-1; 7 positions match TRBD2. CDR3 size: 14 residues. Germline CDR1 is MNHEY and CDR2 is SVGAGI. Trimming took 5 bases from V and 9 from J; bases not matched to a gene: 10. The CDR3 coding sequence is TGTGCCAGCAGTGAGACTAGCCTTCAGGGTGAGCAGTTCTTC. It codes for CASSETSLQGEQFF.

The chain recombines TRBV7-3 with TRBJ1-1; D unresolved. Germline loops: CDR1 SGHTA, CDR2 FQGTGA. The CDR3 runs 13 residues. Trimming removed 0 bases from V and 4 bases from J, with 6 bases in between. The CDR3 DNA sequence: TGTGCCAGCAGCTTAACGGAGGGCACTGAAGCTTTCTTT. Protein product: CASSLTEGTEAFF.

V usage is TRBV6-1 and J usage is TRBJ2-5; the D gene is possibly TRBD2 (6 bases). The V and J ends lost 5 bases and 4 bases respectively, with 17 bases between them. The CDR3 loop spans 15 amino acids. Germline V gene sequence: CDR1 MNHNS, CDR2 SASEGT. CDR3 nucleotides: TGTGCCAGCAGTCCCAAGCCGGAGGGCCGAGAGACCCAGTACTTC. This translates into CASSPKPEGRETQYF.

The chain is built from TRBV27 and TRBJ2-7; 7 positions agree with TRBD2. The germline gives CDR1 MNHEY, CDR2 SMNVEV (reference sequence). The trim removed 8 bases at V and 7 bases at J, leaving 8 bases unmatched. The CDR3 has 12 amino acids. CDR3 protein: CASWERGGEQYF. The DNA for the CDR3 is TGTGCCAGCTGGGAGCGGGGAGGAGAGCAGTACTTC.

The chain has TRBV28 and TRBJ2-2; possibly TRBD2 for D (6 bases). Trimming shortened V by 8 bases and J by 2 bases, and 12 bases separated the two germline ends. The CDR3 covers 14 residues. Per germline, CDR1 MDHEN and CDR2 SYDVKM. The CDR3 spells CASLAGLNTGELFF. CDR3 nucleotide sequence: TGTGCCAGCCTCGCGGGGCTCAACACCGGGGAGCTGTTTTTT.

This clone showed up just once. CDR3 in amino acids: CASSLSLATFEQYF. The CDR3 region has the DNA TGTGCCAGCAGTCTATCTCTGGCGACCTTCGAGCAGTACTTC. The chain links TRBV5-4 to TRBJ2-7, with D hard to call. The CDR3 is 14 amino acids. V shed 5 bases and J shed 6 bases, with 18 bases lying between them. In germline, CDR1 is SGHNT, CDR2 YYREEE (reference sequence).

This chain connects TRBV9 to TRBJ1-1, with D uncertain. The CDR3 is 14 residues long. CDR1 is SGDLS, CDR2 YYNGEE, per germline. V lost 0 bases to trimming and J lost 5 bases, with 11 bases between them. The CDR3 DNA reads TGTGCCAGCAGCGTAGTGGGCAGTCGGACTGAAGCTTTCTTT. It specifies CASSVVGSRTEAFF.

J is TRBJ2-2 and V is TRBV11-2; D is unclear. This CDR3 spans 14 amino acids. The V gene lost 0 bases and the J gene lost 4 bases, with 6 bases spanning the gap. Germline loops: CDR1 SGHAT, CDR2 FQNNGV. The CDR3 loop reads CASSLDLITGELFF. CDR3 bases: TGTGCCAGCAGCTTAGATCTGATCACCGGGGAGCTGTTTTTT.

The chain combines TRBV6-5 with TRBJ1-2; D might be TRBD1 (6 bases). V lost 2 bases to trimming and J lost 5 bases, with 15 bases between them. Germline V lookup: CDR1 MNHEY, CDR2 SVGAGI. The CDR3 has 15 amino acids. The CDR3 region has the DNA TGTGCCAGCAGTTACCTTCGGGCAGGGGAGTATGGCTACACCTTC. It yields the protein CASSYLRAGEYGYTF.

V is TRBV7-9 and J is TRBJ1-1; D unclear. CDR1 is SEHNR, CDR2 FQNEAQ, per germline (reference sequence). Between the trimmed V and J ends, which lost 5 bases and 5 bases, there was a span of 12 bases. The CDR3 is 13 residues long. CDR3 sequence reads: CASSPWIGTEAFF. The CDR3 DNA sequence: TGTGCCAGCAGCCCATGGATTGGAACTGAAGCTTTCTTT.

In its sample, this clone was seen once. The genes are TRBV9 and TRBJ2-7; no firm D call. CDR3 length: 14 amino acids. V was clipped by 4 bases and J by 6 bases, with 17 bases between them. Germline values: CDR1 SGDLS, CDR2 YYNGEE. CDR3 residues: CASSPSRAPGEQYF. Written as DNA, the CDR3 is TGTGCCAGCAGCCCCAGTAGGGCTCCGGGCGAGCAGTACTTC.